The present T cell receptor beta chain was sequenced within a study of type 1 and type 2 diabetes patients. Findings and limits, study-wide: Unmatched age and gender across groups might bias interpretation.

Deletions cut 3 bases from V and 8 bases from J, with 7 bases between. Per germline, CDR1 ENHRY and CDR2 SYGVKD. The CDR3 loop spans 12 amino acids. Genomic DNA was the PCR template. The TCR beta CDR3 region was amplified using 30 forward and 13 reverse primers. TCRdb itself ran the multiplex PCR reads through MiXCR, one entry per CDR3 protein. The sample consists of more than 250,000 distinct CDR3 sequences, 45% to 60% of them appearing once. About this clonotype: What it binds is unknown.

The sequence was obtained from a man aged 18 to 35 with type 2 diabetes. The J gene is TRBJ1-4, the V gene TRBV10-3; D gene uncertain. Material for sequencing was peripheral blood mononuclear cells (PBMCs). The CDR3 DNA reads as TGTGCCATCAGTGAACGGGGAGAAAAACTGTTTTTT. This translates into CAISERGEKLFF.